A selection of T cell receptor beta chains follows, all from one sample in a study of blood T cell repertoires in COVID-19. Assay used: immunoSEQ multiplex PCR; TCRdb lists only in-frame clones, some missing. The profile shows about 77,000 clones, 90% of them singletons. The sequenced sample was peripheral blood. The receptors here all came from a woman older than 75 with active or convalescent COVID-19. CDR3s include the opening cysteine and the closing phenylalanine or tryptophan. Each record gives: clone size, V gene, J gene, D gene, CDR3 DNA, CDR3 protein. D genes are given only for firm matches. Rows may omit the clone size; those that give it use once, few, many or a size class.

>-|TRBV7-3|TRBJ2-2|TRBD2
TGTGCCAGCAGCTTAGGAGTAGCGGGGGGTCACAACACCGGGGAGCTGTTTTTT
CASSLGVAGGHNTGELFF
>-|TRBV11-2|TRBJ1-2|TRBD1
TGTGCCAGCAGCCTTACACAGGGGGCGGGAGGCTACACCTTC
CASSLTQGAGGYTF
>-|TRBV9|TRBJ2-7|TRBD1
TGTGCCAGCAGCCCGGGACAGGGGCTCAACGAGCAGTACTTC
CASSPGQGLNEQYF
>-|TRBV28|TRBJ1-4|TRBD1
TGTGCCAGCAGTCCCGACAGGGGGTTTAGAAAACTGTTTTTT
CASSPDRGFRKLFF
>-|TRBV7-2|TRBJ1-1|-
TGTGCCAGCAGCTTGCAGGGGACGAGGGGCGCTGAAGCTTTCTTT
CASSLQGTRGAEAFF
>once|TRBV14|TRBJ2-1|TRBD2
TGTGCCAGCAGCCAAGTGGGGGGACTAGCGGGGAACAATGAGCAGTTCTTC
CASSQVGGLAGNNEQFF
>-|TRBV19|TRBJ2-1|TRBD2
TGTGCCAGTAGTATAGTAGCGGGGGCCTACAATGAGCAGTTCTTC
CASSIVAGAYNEQFF
>-|TRBV6-6|TRBJ1-5|-
TGTGCCAGCAGTTACCCAGGGAGCGGGCAGCCCCAGCATTTT
CASSYPGSGQPQHF
>-|TRBV10-3|TRBJ1-1|-
TGTGCCATCAGTATTCCCCCAGGGACACCTGAATTAATTGAAGCTTTCTTT
CAISIPPGTPELIEAFF
>once|TRBV7-9|TRBJ1-2|TRBD1
TGTGCCAGCAGCCTAGGGACAGTCTATGGCTACACCTTC
CASSLGTVYGYTF
>once|TRBV28|TRBJ2-7|-
TGTGCCAGCAATTCCCACAATAGCGGCTCCTACGAGCAGTACTTC
CASNSHNSGSYEQYF
>-|TRBV24-1|TRBJ1-5|-
TGTGCCACCAGTGAATCTACGAGGCCGGTATACCAGCCCCAGCATTTT
CATSESTRPVYQPQHF
>few|TRBV6-2/TRBV6-3|TRBJ2-1|-
TGTGCCAGCAGTTACCCCCCCAGTGGGAGCGGTTCCTTGTGGCAGTTCTTC
CASSYPPSGSGSLWQFF
>-|TRBV10-3|TRBJ2-3|-
TGTGCCATCAGTGAGACGGGGGGCACAGATACGCAGTATTTT
CAISETGGTDTQYF
>-|TRBV6-5|TRBJ1-1|-
TGTGCCAGCAGCAGCTGGCGGGCGAACACTGAAGCTTTCTTT
CASSSWRANTEAFF
>-|TRBV11-2|TRBJ2-7|-
TGTGCCAGCAGCTTAGTTCAGGGGACCTACGAGCAGTACTTC
CASSLVQGTYEQYF
>-|TRBV2|TRBJ2-1|-
TGTGCCAGCGGCGGGCCAAAAGGAAGGGACTCTCGGGGTGGATCCTACAATGAGCAGTTCTTC
CASGGPKGRDSRGGSYNEQFF
>-|TRBV24-1|TRBJ2-1|-
TGTGCCACCAGTGTCTTCCGGGCCGGGGGATGGAATGAGCAGTTCTTC
CATSVFRAGGWNEQFF
>-|TRBV10-3|TRBJ1-3|TRBD1
TGTGCCTCGGGACAGGGGGCGACTGGAAACACCATATATTTT
CASGQGATGNTIYF
>-|TRBV5-8|TRBJ2-5|-
TGTGCCAGCAGCTTGGGTCAGGGTCTACCTTTCCAAGAGACCCAGTACTTC
CASSLGQGLPFQETQYF
>-|TRBV9|TRBJ1-1|-
TGTGCCAGCAGCGCGCAGGGGAGGGGAACTGAAGCTTTCTTT
CASSAQGRGTEAFF
>few|TRBV21-1|TRBJ1-5|-
TGTGCCAGCACCGCTCATCCACCCGGTCAGCCCCAGCATTTT
CASTAHPPGQPQHF
>-|TRBV4-2|TRBJ1-1|TRBD1
TGTGCCAGCAGCCAAGCAGAGGGGGCTGGAACTGAAGCTTTCTTT
CASSQAEGAGTEAFF
>-|TRBV28|TRBJ2-7|-
TGTGCCAGCAGTTCCCCGGGGATGCCCGGAAGGTCTTACGAGCAGTACTTC
CASSSPGMPGRSYEQYF
>once|TRBV6-1|TRBJ2-4|TRBD1
TGTGCCAGCAGTGAAAGGACAGGGGCCAAAAACATTCAGTACTTC
CASSERTGAKNIQYF
>once|TRBV7-2|TRBJ2-2|TRBD2
TGTGCCAGCAGCTTACTAGCGGGGGCCGGGGAGCTGTTTTTT
CASSLLAGAGELFF
>once|TRBV5-1|TRBJ2-3|-
TGCGCCAGCAGCTTTGGGCTAGCAACAGATACGCAGTATTTT
CASSFGLATDTQYF
>-|TRBV6-6|TRBJ2-7|-
TGTGCCAGCAGTGCGACATTCAGCTCCTACGAGCAGTACTTC
CASSATFSSYEQYF
>-|TRBV28|TRBJ1-4|-
TGTGCCAGCAGTTCACGTCTATATAATGAAAAACTGTTTTTT
CASSSRLYNEKLFF
>-|TRBV6-5|TRBJ1-2|TRBD1
TGTGCCAGCAGTCTACAGGGGGCCGATGGCTACACCTTC
CASSLQGADGYTF
>-|TRBV6-2/TRBV6-3|TRBJ1-4|TRBD1
TGTGCCAGCAGTTACTCCATTTATCGGACAGGGGCAACTAATGAAAAACTGTTTTTT
CASSYSIYRTGATNEKLFF
>-|TRBV19|TRBJ2-1|-
TGTGCCAGTAGTATAGCGGGAATAGGGAATGAGCAGTTCTTC
CASSIAGIGNEQFF
>-|TRBV3-1/TRBV3-2|TRBJ2-1|-
TGTGCCAGCAGGGGACAAGGCTCTTATGAGCAGTTCTTC
CASRGQGSYEQFF